This record looks at one T cell receptor beta chain sequence and its context. Its target is not known. The sample comes from a study of cytomegalovirus exposure and HLA in healthy donors. Regarding the study as a whole: Reports described diagnosis of cytomegalovirus status by the classifier as highly specific and sensitive.

The CDR3 runs to 17 residues. With 5 bases clipped from V and 0 bases from J, the junction kept 9 bases outside the gene matches. The V gene's germline CDR1 is SGHTA and CDR2 FQGNSA. Primers included in the PCR were 60 Vbeta and 13 Jbeta primers. Profiled with immunoSEQ multiplex PCR; TCRdb holds only in-frame clones, not every one. The sample records about 180,000 clones, around 77% being singletons. This clonotype was obtained from a man in his sixties in good health and CMV-seronegative. Material for sequencing was PBMCs. J is TRBJ2-1 and V is TRBV7-2; TRBD2 matches at 8 bases. In DNA, the CDR3 is TGTGCCAGCAGCAAGAACCCTAGCGGGCTCTCCTACAATGAGCAGTTCTTC. It codes for CASSKNPSGLSYNEQFF.